This T cell receptor beta chain was obtained from a study of blood T cell repertoires in COVID-19. Study background: Samples of COVID-19 (acute and convalescent) were obtained from the United States, Italy and Spain. Sources were T cells, B-cell-depleted T cells, or PBMCs; the material itself was cDNA or gDNA.

This CDR3 spans 15 amino acids. V dropped 3 bases and J dropped 2; count of bases not matched to a gene: 6. The germline V gene has CDR1 SGHNT and CDR2 YYREEE (reference sequence). In the original workflow: How many nucleated cells were present was estimated from reference gene primer amplification. Sequencing used immunoSEQ multiplex PCR; TCRdb keeps in-frame clones, though not all of them. Clone size and the V and J calls come from that table; the DNA yielded D and trimming. The sample records 150,000 to 200,000 clones, about 80% being singletons. This clone appeared a few times. The sample taken for sequencing was peripheral blood. The sequence came from a human donor with acute or convalescent COVID-19. The donor label of this sample is uncertain. The genes are TRBV5-4 and TRBJ2-7, with 9 bases matching TRBD1. The CDR3 DNA reads TGTGCCAGCAGCTCCCCCGGGACAGGGCCCTACGAGCAGTACTTC. This encodes CASSSPGTGPYEQYF. The whole variable domain, remainder taken from reference TRBV5-4 and TRBJ2-7, is ETGVTQSPTHLIKTRGQQVTLRCSSQSGHNTVSWYQQALGQGPQFIFQYYREEENGRGNFPPRFSGLQFPNYSSELNVNALELDDSALYLCASSSPGTGPYEQYFGPGTRLTVT.